This T cell receptor beta chain appears in the sequencing data of a study of technical replicates of blood from a handful of donors. In this sample, this clone turned up once. Clones were sequenced by immunoSEQ multiplex PCR, and TCRdb holds only the in-frame ones, with some missing. The sample gives about 14,000 clones, just under 85% of which show up once; under 14% is in the top ten. Germline CDR1 is SNHLY and CDR2 is FYNNEI. The CDR3 consists of 18 residues. V trimming: 6 bases; J trimming: 2 bases; junction bases outside the gene matches: 16. This TCR was sampled from a human donor in good health. The chain employs TRBV2 and TRBJ1-2; 9 bases are shared with TRBD1. Source material: PBMCs. The CDR3 coding sequence is TGTGCCAGCAGCCGGTCGGGACAGGGTTTTGTAACGAACTATGGCTACACCTTC. This encodes CASSRSGQGFVTNYGYTF.